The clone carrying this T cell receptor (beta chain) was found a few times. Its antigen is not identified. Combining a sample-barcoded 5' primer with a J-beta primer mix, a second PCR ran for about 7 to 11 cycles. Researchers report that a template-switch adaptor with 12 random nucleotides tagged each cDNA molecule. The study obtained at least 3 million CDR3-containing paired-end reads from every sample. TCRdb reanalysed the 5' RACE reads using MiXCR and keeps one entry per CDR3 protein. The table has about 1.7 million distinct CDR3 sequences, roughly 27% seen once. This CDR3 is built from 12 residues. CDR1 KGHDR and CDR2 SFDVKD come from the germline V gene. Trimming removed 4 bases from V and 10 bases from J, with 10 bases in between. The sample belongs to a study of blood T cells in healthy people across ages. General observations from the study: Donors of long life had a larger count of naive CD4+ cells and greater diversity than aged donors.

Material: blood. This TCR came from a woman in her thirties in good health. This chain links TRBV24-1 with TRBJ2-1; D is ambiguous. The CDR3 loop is CATSDPNWEQFF. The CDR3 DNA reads TGTGCCACCAGTGACCCTAATTGGGAGCAGTTCTTC.